A single sample gave rise to the 27 T cell receptor beta chains below, sequenced in a study of metastatic and nonmetastatic thyroid tumors. TCRdb reanalyzed the PCR reads via MiXCR. In the table there are about 10,000 clones, 12% of which are singletons. Among the patients, none had received any treatment before thyroid surgery. Material for sequencing was blood. Every receptor here comes from a female donor with papillary thyroid cancer or a benign thyroid nodule (not recorded which). Some clones in this sample may be carry-over from other donors' samples.

This clone was seen many times. This rearrangement joins TRBV11-1 to TRBJ2-1, with TRBD1 as a possible D gene (6 bases). CDR3 length: 18 amino acids. CDR1 is SGHAT, CDR2 FQDESV, per germline (reference sequence). The V and J ends lost 4 bases and 6 bases respectively, with 25 bases between them. The CDR3 DNA follows: TGTGCCAGCAGCTCCCGACTGAGTACAGGGACCCAGGGCAATGAGCAGTTCTTC. It specifies CASSSRLSTGTQGNEQFF. Together with reference TRBV11-1 and TRBJ2-1, the CDR3 gives the full variable domain: EAEVAQSPRYKITEKSQAVAFWCDPISGHATLYWYRQILGQGPELLVQFQDESVVDDSQLPKDRFSAERLKGVDSTLKIQPAELGDSAMYLCASSSRLSTGTQGNEQFFGPGTRLTVL.

This clone was seen ten or more times. V and J are TRBV9 and TRBJ2-3; 7 nucleotides agree with TRBD2. Germline trimming cut 0 bases from V and 2 bases from J; bases unmatched to any gene: 9. Per the germline V gene, CDR1 is SGDLS and CDR2 is YYNGEE. This CDR3 contains 17 residues. The CDR3 bases are TGTGCCAGCAGCGTAGGGCTGGGGGGGTATGCCACAGATACGCAGTATTTT. Translation: CASSVGLGGYATDTQYF.

This clone was seen only a few times. This chain connects TRBV30 to TRBJ2-7; D is unclear. This CDR3 comprises 15 residues. The germline V gene encodes CDR1 GTSNPN and CDR2 SVGIG (reference sequence). The V end lost 0 bases, the J end lost 2 bases, and 14 bases lay between the germline ends. CDR3 bases: TGTGCCTGGAGTGTACCCCGACGCGTAACCTACGAGCAGTACTTC. It codes for CAWSVPRRVTYEQYF. Using reference TRBV30 and TRBJ2-7 for the parts outside the CDR3, the full variable domain is SQTIHQWPATLVQPVGSPLSLECTVEGTSNPNLYWYRQAAGRGLQLLFYSVGIGQISSEVPQNLSASRPQDRQFILSSKKLLLSDSGFYLCAWSVPRRVTYEQYFGPGTRLTVT.

This clone was detected many times. The chain joins TRBV11-2 to TRBJ2-7; 8 bases match TRBD1. CDR3 length equals 15 residues. CDR1 is SGHAT and CDR2 is FQNNGV in the germline V gene. The V gene end was trimmed by 6 bases and the J gene end by 3 bases; junction bases not matched to a gene: 10. The CDR3 region is CASRLVGTGHYEQYF. DNA for the CDR3: TGTGCCAGCAGACTAGTCGGGACAGGACACTACGAGCAGTACTTC.

This clone was observed many times. The chain recombines TRBV20-1 with TRBJ1-5, with D unclear. V lost 1 base, J lost 4 bases, and 8 bases lay in between. CDR1 and CDR2 (germline): DFQATT, SNEGSKA (reference sequence). The CDR3 totals 13 residues. CDR3 sequence reads: CSARGTANQPQHF. The DNA of the CDR3 is TGCAGTGCTAGAGGGACGGCGAATCAGCCCCAGCATTTT.

The rearrangement joins TRBV27 to TRBJ2-5, with 8 bases lining up with TRBD2. The CDR3 has 14 residues. Per germline, CDR1 MNHEY and CDR2 SMNVEV (reference sequence). The J segment lost 5 bases and the V segment lost 10 bases, leaving 12 bases of the junction unmatched. The CDR3 coding sequence is TGTGCCACCTCACCGACTAGCGTCAGGGAGACCCAGTACTTC. Its translation is CATSPTSVRETQYF.

This chain connects TRBV11-3 to TRBJ2-3, with TRBD1 matching over 7 bases. Looked up from germline, CDR1 is SGHNT and CDR2 is YENEEA. V was clipped by 7 bases and J by 4 bases; unmatched bases: 11. The CDR3 spans 15 residues. The CDR3 region has the DNA TGTGCCAGCATCTTCGCCGGACAGGAGTCAGATACGCAGTATTTT. Protein sequence: CASIFAGQESDTQYF.

This clone was observed many times. The chain has TRBV5-1 and TRBJ2-7; 7 bases align to TRBD2. CDR3 length: 15 residues. The V segment lost 1 base and the J segment 6 bases; nucleotides outside the gene matches: 10. Germline CDR1 reads SGHRS; CDR2 reads YFSETQ. Here the CDR3 DNA reads TGCGCCAGCAGCTTGAGGCTAGCGGAGCCTCGCGAGCAGTACTTC. Its protein is CASSLRLAEPREQYF. The whole variable domain, remainder taken from reference TRBV5-1 and TRBJ2-7, is KAGVTQTPRYLIKTRGQQVTLSCSPISGHRSVSWYQQTPGQGLQFLFEYFSETQRNKGNFPGRFSGRQFSNSRSEMNVSTLELGDSALYLCASSLRLAEPREQYFGPGTRLTVT.

This rearrangement joins TRBV30 to TRBJ1-2; 7 positions agree with TRBD1. The germline V gene encodes CDR1 GTSNPN and CDR2 SVGIG (reference sequence). V lost 3 bases to trimming and J lost 8 bases; unmatched junction nucleotides: 12. The CDR3 totals 14 residues. The DNA of the CDR3 is TGTGCCTGGAGATCGACAGGGTCGAGGGAGGGCTACACCTTC. Translated, it gives CAWRSTGSREGYTF.

This clone is deemed medium-sized. The identical CDR3 is also encoded by other nucleotide sequences in the sample. The chain couples TRBV6-1 to TRBJ1-6; D gene ambiguous. The V gene's germline CDR1 is MNHNS and CDR2 SASEGT. V was cut by 5 bases and J by 0 bases, with 11 bases left in between. The length of the CDR3 is 16 residues. The CDR3 sequence is CASSPLGSSYNSPLHF. The CDR3 nucleotides are TGTGCCAGCAGTCCTCTAGGGAGCTCCTATAATTCACCCCTCCACTTT.

In its sample, this clone is medium-sized. The V and J genes are TRBV6-1 and TRBJ2-2, with 7 bases lining up with TRBD2. V gave up 6 bases and J gave up 3 bases; unmatched junction bases: 4. In germline, CDR1 is MNHNS, CDR2 SASEGT. CDR3 size: 14 residues. The CDR3 loop is CASRASGHTGELFF. DNA for the CDR3: TGTGCCAGCAGGGCTAGCGGACACACCGGGGAGCTGTTTTTT.

This clone is medium-sized within its sample. Here the CDR3 reads CASNKNTGELFF. In DNA, the CDR3 is TGTGCCAGCAATAAGAACACCGGGGAGCTGTTTTTT. J is TRBJ2-2 and V is TRBV2, with D uncertain. V lost 7 bases and J 1 base, leaving 4 bases between the germline ends. Germline-derived CDR1 and CDR2 are SNHLY and FYNNEI. The CDR3 contains 12 residues.

This clone was observed a handful of times. The chain joins TRBV13 to TRBJ2-3, with TRBD2 identical over 11 bases. Germline values: CDR1 PRHDT, CDR2 FYEKMQ (reference sequence). The trim removed 3 bases at V and 5 bases at J, leaving 4 bases unmatched. The CDR3 has 15 residues. The CDR3 DNA follows: TGTGCCAGCAGCTTCACTAGCGGGAGAGGAGATACGCAGTATTTT. Translating it yields CASSFTSGRGDTQYF.

This clone has ten or more counts. The genes are TRBV29-1 and TRBJ1-1; a possible D gene is TRBD1 (6 bases). The ends were cut back, 8 bases at V and 1 base at J, with 14 bases in the middle. CDR3 size: 13 residues. Germline CDR1 reads SQVTM; CDR2 reads ANQGSEA. The chain's CDR3 is CSFLQGKNTEAFF. The CDR3 nucleotides read TGCAGCTTCCTACAGGGCAAGAACACTGAAGCTTTCTTT.

At least ten counts were recorded for this clone. The chain joins TRBV4-1 to TRBJ2-5, with D hard to call. V was shortened by 2 bases and J by 3 bases, with 10 bases between the two germline ends. This CDR3 is built from 14 residues. Germline V gene sequence: CDR1 MGHRA, CDR2 YSYEKL. CDR3 DNA sequence: TGCGCCAGCAGCCAAACCGCGGTAGAAGAGACCCAGTACTTC. Encoded protein: CASSQTAVEETQYF.

This clone has a count of ten or more. V usage is TRBV7-9 and J usage is TRBJ1-2; 7 bases map to TRBD1. Germline CDR1 reads SEHNR; CDR2 reads FQNEAQ (reference sequence). This CDR3 comprises 15 residues. J lost 3 bases, V lost 5 bases, and 9 bases had no gene match. For the CDR3, the DNA is TGTGCCAGCAGCCCAGTTACAGGGGAGGACTATGGCTACACCTTC. It is translated as CASSPVTGEDYGYTF. The whole variable domain, remainder taken from reference TRBV7-9 and TRBJ1-2, is DTGVSQNPRHKITKRGQNVTFRCDPISEHNRLYWYRQTLGQGPEFLTYFQNEAQLEKSRLLSDRFSAERPKGSFSTLEIQRTEQGDSAMYLCASSPVTGEDYGYTFGSGTRLTVV.

This clone was detected many times. This chain links TRBV11-2 with TRBJ2-3; D call uncertain. The CDR3 contains 14 residues. Germline CDR1 SGHAT, CDR2 FQNNGV. Between the trimmed V and J ends, which lost 5 bases and 4 bases, there was a span of 13 bases. CDR3 DNA sequence: TGTGCCAGCAGCCAAATGGGCGCATCAGATACGCAGTATTTT. Its protein product is CASSQMGASDTQYF.

This clone was counted at least ten times. This chain uses TRBV7-6 with TRBJ1-3; 8 bases match TRBD1. Germline V gives CDR1 SGHVS, CDR2 FNYEAQ. V trimming: 3 bases; J trimming: 2 bases; junction bases outside the gene matches: 3. There are 15 residues in the CDR3. CDR3 region: CASSLTGVAGNTIYF. CDR3 bases: TGTGCCAGCAGCTTGACAGGGGTTGCTGGAAACACCATATATTTT.

This clone appeared many times. The chain combines TRBV20-1 with TRBJ2-7, with a possible D match to TRBD1 (6 bases). Trimming stripped 1 base from V and 1 base from J, with 11 bases between. The CDR3 extends over 14 amino acids. Germline CDR1 and CDR2: DFQATT and SNEGSKA (reference sequence). The CDR3 region is CSARGGRGSYEQYF. The CDR3 coding sequence is TGCAGTGCTAGAGGGGGGCGCGGGTCCTACGAGCAGTACTTC.

This clone is medium-sized within its sample. Here the CDR3 reads CASSRPTGTYEQYF. CDR3 nucleotide sequence: TGTGCCAGCAGTCGCCCGACGGGGACCTACGAGCAGTACTTC. The rearrangement links TRBV2 to TRBJ2-7, with D possibly matching TRBD2 (5 bases). The CDR3 has 14 amino acids. Germline V gives CDR1 SNHLY, CDR2 FYNNEI. The V end lost 5 bases, the J end lost 2 bases, and 13 bases lay between the germline ends. The variable domain in full, completed from reference TRBV2 and TRBJ2-7, reads EPEVTQTPSHQVTQMGQEVILRCVPISNHLYFYWYRQILGQKVEFLVSFYNNEISEKSEIFDDQFSVERPDGSNFTLKIRSTKLEDSAMYFCASSRPTGTYEQYFGPGTRLTVT.

This clone qualifies as medium-sized. The J gene is TRBJ2-7, the V gene TRBV11-2, with D maybe TRBD2 (6 bases). CDR3 size: 13 residues. CDR1 is SGHAT and CDR2 is FQNNGV in the germline V gene. V was pared by 1 base and J by 4 bases, with 8 bases between. CDR3 bases: TGTGCCAGCAGCTTAGTAGGAGGGTACGAGCAGTACTTC. Amino acids: CASSLVGGYEQYF.

This clone was detected many times. V and J are TRBV7-3 and TRBJ1-2; 8 positions match TRBD1. Germline V gene sequence: CDR1 SGHTA, CDR2 FQGTGA. The CDR3 is made up of 13 amino acids. The J segment lost 5 bases and the V segment lost 8 bases, leaving 7 bases of the junction unmatched. CDR3 in DNA: TGTGCCAGCTTAGGACAGGGACGGTATGGCTACACCTTC. Encoded protein: CASLGQGRYGYTF. The entire variable domain, with the rest obtained from reference TRBV7-3 and TRBJ1-2, is as follows: GAGVSQTPSNKVTEKGKYVELRCDPISGHTALYWYRQSLGQGPEFLIYFQGTGAADDSGLPNDRFFAVRPEGSVSTLKIQRTERGDSAVYLCASLGQGRYGYTFGSGTRLTVV.

Ten or more counts support this clone. This chain links TRBV3-1 with TRBJ1-3; the D is unclear. This CDR3 region has 17 residues. V dropped 1 base and J dropped 0 bases, with 13 bases sitting between them. Looked up from germline, CDR1 is LGHDT and CDR2 is YNNKEL (reference sequence). In DNA form, the CDR3 reads TGTGCCAGCAGCCAAGTTAGTAGGTTCTACTCTGGAAACACCATATATTTT. Its translation is CASSQVSRFYSGNTIYF.

This clone was found many times. This sequence joins TRBV5-5 and TRBJ2-2; TRBD1 aligns across 9 bases. Germline V gives CDR1 SGHKS, CDR2 YYEKEE (reference sequence). This CDR3 has 16 amino acids. The junction had 4 bases not matched to a gene; V was cut back by 0 bases and J by 4 bases. This CDR3 is CASSLGDRVGTGELFF. CDR3 nucleotides: TGTGCCAGCAGCTTGGGGGACAGGGTGGGCACCGGGGAGCTGTTTTTT.

The chain joins TRBV20-1 to TRBJ1-1; D gene uncertain. V was clipped by 0 bases and J by 3 bases, with 5 bases between them. Germline loops: CDR1 DFQATT, CDR2 SNEGSKA (reference sequence). The CDR3 has 12 amino acids. The CDR3 spells CSARDSDTEAFF. CDR3 nucleotide sequence: TGCAGTGCTAGAGATAGTGACACTGAAGCTTTCTTT.

This clone ranks as medium-sized. The gene calls are TRBV5-1 and TRBJ1-6, with D possibly being TRBD1 (6 bases). CDR3 length: 18 amino acids. Germline V gene data show CDR1 as SGHRS and CDR2 as YFSETQ. With 0 bases removed from V and 0 bases from J, the gap between germline ends came to 13 bases. CDR3 residues: CASSLVGQRSSYNSPLHF. DNA of the CDR3: TGCGCCAGCAGCTTGGTAGGACAGCGGAGCTCCTATAATTCACCCCTCCACTTT. Full variable domain (rest looked up from reference TRBV5-1 and TRBJ1-6): KAGVTQTPRYLIKTRGQQVTLSCSPISGHRSVSWYQQTPGQGLQFLFEYFSETQRNKGNFPGRFSGRQFSNSRSEMNVSTLELGDSALYLCASSLVGQRSSYNSPLHFGNGTRLTVT.

This clone was picked up many times. The identical CDR3 is also encoded by other nucleotide sequences in the sample. This rearrangement joins TRBV5-6 to TRBJ2-3, with 14 bases lining up with TRBD2. CDR1 is SGHDT and CDR2 is YYEEEE in the germline V gene. The V and J ends lost 7 bases and 3 bases, in that order; junction bases with no gene match: 13. This CDR3 contains 18 residues. The CDR3 region is CASGQPVGLAGGTDTQYF. CDR3 DNA sequence: TGTGCCAGCGGACAGCCTGTTGGACTAGCGGGAGGAACAGATACGCAGTATTTT.